Below, 23 T cell receptor beta chains from the same sample are listed, as sequenced in a study of human T cells and chemical hapten exposure. Via MiXCR, TCRdb re-called the RACE reads, giving one row per CDR3 protein. Of some 65,000 distinct CDR3 sequences in the sample, around 6.1% are singletons; the top ten hold 3% to 4%. As for time point: healthy volunteer bleed at 6 weeks. Whole blood, unfractionated, served as the material for total RNA extraction. Sequencing was carried out using whole blood. All receptors come from a female donor in good health. Some clones in this sample may be carry-over from other donors' samples.

This clonotype has at least ten counts. The chain employs TRBV2 and TRBJ1-1, with 7 bases that match TRBD1. The CDR3 loop spans 13 amino acids. Germline V gives CDR1 SNHLY, CDR2 FYNNEI. V was clipped by 7 bases and J by 1 base; unmatched bases: 3. The CDR3 region is CASIDRANTEAFF. CDR3 DNA sequence: TGTGCCAGCATTGACAGGGCGAACACTGAAGCTTTCTTT.

This clonotype was counted many times. The J gene is TRBJ2-6, the V gene TRBV28; 10 nucleotides align to TRBD1. V was clipped by 5 bases and J by 16 bases; unmatched bases: 5. The germline CDR1 and CDR2 sequences are MDHEN and SYDVKM. CDR3 size: 12 residues. The chain's CDR3 is CASSARDRGLTF. The CDR3 nucleotides read TGTGCCAGCAGTGCCCGGGACAGGGGACTGACTTTC.

Many counts were recorded for this clonotype. J is TRBJ2-7 and V is TRBV28; a weak D match, TRBD1 (6 bases). CDR3 length: 14 residues. The germline V gene has CDR1 MDHEN and CDR2 SYDVKM. The ends were cut back, 2 bases at V and 6 bases at J, with 14 bases in the middle. The CDR3 region has the DNA TGTGCCAGCAGTTTAAACACAGGGTACGGCGAGCAGTACTTC. Its protein is CASSLNTGYGEQYF.

This clonotype has a count of ten or more. The rearrangement links TRBV6-4 to TRBJ1-5, with D maybe TRBD1 (5 bases). V lost 0 bases, J lost 2 bases, and 5 bases lay in between. The germline gives CDR1 MRHNA, CDR2 SNTAGT. This CDR3 region has 14 residues. This chain's CDR3 is CASSDSGGNQPQHF. Written as DNA, the CDR3 is TGTGCCAGCAGTGACTCAGGGGGCAATCAGCCCCAGCATTTT.

The V gene is TRBV6-2 or TRBV6-3, the J gene TRBJ2-1, with 11 bases that match TRBD2. This CDR3 spans 15 amino acids. The V and J ends lost 6 bases and 10 bases, in that order; junction bases with no gene match: 11. The V gene's germline CDR1 is MNHEY and CDR2 SVGEGT. DNA for the CDR3: TGTGCCAGCAGGGCTAGCGGGAGGAGAGTCCAAGAGCAGTTCTTC. Its protein is CASRASGRRVQEQFF.

In this sample, this clonotype turned up many times. The chain carries TRBV6-2 or TRBV6-3 and TRBJ2-3; D might be TRBD2 (7 bases). The germline V gene encodes CDR1 MNHEY and CDR2 SVGEGT. Trimming pared 4 bases from V and 7 bases from J, leaving 12 bases between. The CDR3 spans 13 residues. CDR3 DNA sequence: TGTGCCAGCAGTTTACGGGGGGCGAATACGCAGTATTTT. Translated: CASSLRGANTQYF.

The chain carries TRBV30 and TRBJ1-1; D remains ambiguous. The CDR3 spans 13 residues. Trimming took 8 bases from V and 0 from J, leaving 13 bases between them. From germline, CDR1 is GTSNPN and CDR2 SVGIG (reference sequence). CDR3 nucleotide sequence: TGTGCCAGCAGACTGACCATGAACACTGAAGCTTTCTTT. Its protein is CASRLTMNTEAFF.

This clonotype was seen at least ten times. This chain joins TRBV5-1 and TRBJ1-1, with D uncertain. The CDR3 runs 12 residues. Deletions cut 0 bases from V and 3 bases from J, with 3 bases between. The V gene's germline CDR1 is SGHRS and CDR2 YFSETQ. CDR3 region: CASSLGDTEAFF. CDR3 DNA: TGCGCCAGCAGCTTGGGGGACACTGAAGCTTTCTTT.

The gene calls are TRBV5-1 and TRBJ2-7, with 7 positions matching TRBD2. The CDR3 has 15 amino acids. With 2 bases clipped from V and 0 bases from J, the junction kept 5 bases outside the gene matches. Germline loops: CDR1 SGHRS, CDR2 YFSETQ. This CDR3 reads CASSLGTGGSYEQYF. The CDR3 bases are TGCGCCAGCAGCTTAGGGACGGGAGGCTCCTACGAGCAGTACTTC. Variable domain in full (rest from reference TRBV5-1 and TRBJ2-7): KAGVTQTPRYLIKTRGQQVTLSCSPISGHRSVSWYQQTPGQGLQFLFEYFSETQRNKGNFPGRFSGRQFSNSRSEMNVSTLELGDSALYLCASSLGTGGSYEQYFGPGTRLTVT.

J is TRBJ2-5 and V is TRBV28, with 9 bases lining up with TRBD1. CDR1 MDHEN and CDR2 SYDVKM come from the germline V gene. The CDR3 is 15 amino acids. After removal of 8 bases from V and 2 bases from J, the junction contained 9 bases not matched to a gene. CDR3 in DNA: TGTGCCAGCGGGACAGGGACAGGCGGACAAGAGACCCAGTACTTC. Translated, it gives CASGTGTGGQETQYF. The variable domain in full, completed from reference TRBV28 and TRBJ2-5, reads DVKVTQSSRYLVKRTGEKVFLECVQDMDHENMFWYRQDPGLGLRLIYFSYDVKMKEKGDIPEGYSVSREKKERFSLILESASTNQTSMYLCASGTGTGGQETQYFGPGTRLLVL.

The genes are TRBV7-9 and TRBJ1-1; 7 bases agree with TRBD1. CDR1 and CDR2 from the germline V gene are SEHNR and FQNEAQ (reference sequence). The CDR3 is 13 amino acids. V gave up 8 bases and J gave up 1 base; unmatched junction bases: 4. CDR3 DNA sequence: TGTGCCAGCTCGGACAGGCAGAACACTGAAGCTTTCTTT. It yields the protein CASSDRQNTEAFF.

This clonotype was counted between two and nine times. This chain uses TRBV19 with TRBJ2-1, with D possibly called TRBD1 or TRBD2 (5 bases each). V was shortened by 5 bases and J by 0 bases, with 14 bases between the two germline ends. CDR1 LNHDA and CDR2 SQIVND come from the germline V gene (reference sequence). This CDR3 has 16 residues. CDR3 residues: CASSPGPSLSYNEQFF. For the CDR3, the DNA is TGTGCCAGTAGTCCGGGACCTTCCCTCTCCTACAATGAGCAGTTCTTC.

The V gene is TRBV4-1, the J gene TRBJ2-5; D is ambiguous. Trimming cost V 0 bases and J 3 bases, with 11 bases left between them. CDR1 is MGHRA and CDR2 is YSYEKL in the germline V gene. This CDR3 is 15 amino acids long. CDR3 sequence (DNA): TGCGCCAGCAGCCAAGAACGACACGATAAAGAGACCCAGTACTTC. This encodes CASSQERHDKETQYF.

This clonotype was seen repeatedly, ten times or more. The gene calls are TRBV29-1 and TRBJ2-3; 16 bases align to TRBD2. Germline CDR1 SQVTM, CDR2 ANQGSEA. The CDR3 covers 18 residues. V shed 3 bases and J 0 bases; nucleotides not matched to a gene: 6. For the CDR3, the DNA is TGCAGCGTTGAGGGGACTAGCGGGAGGGCCGGTAGCACAGATACGCAGTATTTT. Translating gives CSVEGTSGRAGSTDTQYF.

This clonotype was counted ten times or more. The chain has TRBV5-5 and TRBJ2-3, with 8 bases fitting TRBD2. The CDR3 spans 15 residues. The germline gives CDR1 SGHKS, CDR2 YYEKEE (reference sequence). Trimming cost V 7 bases and J 0 bases; bases outside gene matches: 7. The CDR3 loop is CASRREGLSTDTQYF. DNA of the CDR3: TGTGCCAGCCGCCGGGAGGGTTTAAGCACAGATACGCAGTATTTT.

The chain carries TRBV6-5 and TRBJ1-1; a possible D gene is TRBD1 (6 bases). CDR3 size: 12 residues. The germline CDR1 and CDR2 sequences are MNHEY and SVGAGI. V was cut by 7 bases and J by 6 bases, with 12 bases left in between. This CDR3 is CASNNGGAEAFF. Here the CDR3 DNA reads TGTGCCAGCAATAATGGGGGCGCTGAAGCTTTCTTT.

This clonotype has ten or more counts. The chain employs TRBV13 and TRBJ2-3; 8 bases line up with TRBD2. Trimming cost V 0 bases and J 2 bases; bases outside gene matches: 4. The CDR3 extends over 16 amino acids. Germline loops: CDR1 PRHDT, CDR2 FYEKMQ (reference sequence). The CDR3 here is CASSLGASGFTDTQYF. The CDR3 nucleotides are TGTGCCAGCAGCTTAGGGGCTAGCGGGTTCACAGATACGCAGTATTTT.

This clonotype was detected ten times or more. CDR3: CASTQDRGRTGELFF. The CDR3 DNA sequence: TGTGCCAGCACACAGGACAGGGGGCGAACCGGGGAGCTGTTTTTT. The rearrangement links TRBV27 to TRBJ2-2; 11 bases agree with TRBD1. V dropped 7 bases and J dropped 5; count of bases not matched to a gene: 6. CDR1 and CDR2 (germline): MNHEY, SMNVEV (reference sequence). This CDR3 spans 15 amino acids.

The chain couples TRBV19 to TRBJ2-5; 9 positions match TRBD2. J was trimmed by 2 bases and V by 7 bases; bases with no gene match: 14. Germline loops: CDR1 LNHDA, CDR2 SQIVND (reference sequence). CDR3 size: 17 residues. In DNA, the CDR3 is TGTGCCAGTACTCCTTCATATAGCGGGAGTTTTCAAGAGACCCAGTACTTC. Translating it yields CASTPSYSGSFQETQYF. Full variable domain (outside the CDR3, taken from reference TRBV19 and TRBJ2-5): DGGITQSPKYLFRKEGQNVTLSCEQNLNHDAMYWYRQDPGQGLRLIYYSQIVNDFQKGDIAEGYSVSREKKESFPLTVTSAQKNPTAFYLCASTPSYSGSFQETQYFGPGTRLLVL.

The gene calls are TRBV20-1 and TRBJ1-5; possible D gene TRBD1, 5 bases. Per the germline V gene, CDR1 is DFQATT and CDR2 is SNEGSKA (reference sequence). This CDR3 has 15 residues. With 0 bases removed from V and 5 bases from J, the gap between germline ends came to 14 bases. The CDR3 region has the DNA TGCAGTGCTAGAGATCACTCAGGGCAAGATCAGCCCCAGCATTTT. Translated: CSARDHSGQDQPQHF.

This clonotype was detected many times. CDR3 in DNA: TGCAGTGACTCTGGGGGCAGCCCCCCAGATACGCAGTATTTT. Its protein product is CSDSGGSPPDTQYF. V usage is TRBV20-1 and J usage is TRBJ2-3; TRBD1 might be the D (6 bases). V shed 7 bases and J shed 4 bases, with 18 bases lying between them. The CDR3 consists of 14 residues. CDR1 is DFQATT and CDR2 is SNEGSKA in the germline V gene (reference sequence).

Ten or more counts support this clonotype. The J gene is TRBJ1-1, the V gene TRBV28; D gene uncertain. This CDR3 spans 12 amino acids. The ends were cut back, 2 bases at V and 1 base at J, with 2 bases in the middle. CDR1 MDHEN and CDR2 SYDVKM come from the germline V gene. This CDR3 is CASSLANTEAFF. CDR3 DNA: TGTGCCAGCAGTTTAGCGAACACTGAAGCTTTCTTT.

This clonotype was picked up a small number of times. The chain combines TRBV29-1 with TRBJ2-7, with D perhaps matching TRBD1 or TRBD2 (5 bases each). Trimming removed 6 bases from V and 4 bases from J, with 10 bases in between. Germline CDR1 is SQVTM and CDR2 is ANQGSEA. CDR3 length: 11 amino acids. The CDR3 region has the DNA TGCAGCGTGGGGACGGTTTACGAGCAGTACTTC. This sequence encodes CSVGTVYEQYF.